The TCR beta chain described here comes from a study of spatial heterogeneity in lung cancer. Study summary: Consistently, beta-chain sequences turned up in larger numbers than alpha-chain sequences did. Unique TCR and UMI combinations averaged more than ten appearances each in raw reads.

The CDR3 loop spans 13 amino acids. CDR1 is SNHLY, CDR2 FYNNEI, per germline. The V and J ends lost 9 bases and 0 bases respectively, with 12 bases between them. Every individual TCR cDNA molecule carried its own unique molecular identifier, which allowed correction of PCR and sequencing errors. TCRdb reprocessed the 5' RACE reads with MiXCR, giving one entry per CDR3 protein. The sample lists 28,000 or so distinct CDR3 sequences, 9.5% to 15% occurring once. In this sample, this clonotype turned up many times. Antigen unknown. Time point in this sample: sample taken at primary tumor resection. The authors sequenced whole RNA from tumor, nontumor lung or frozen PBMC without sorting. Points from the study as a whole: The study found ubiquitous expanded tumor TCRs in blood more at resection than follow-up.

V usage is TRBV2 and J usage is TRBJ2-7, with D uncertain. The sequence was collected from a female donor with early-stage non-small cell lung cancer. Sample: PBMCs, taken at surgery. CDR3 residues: CASSPASSYEQYF. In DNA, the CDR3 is TGTGCCAGTTCCCCAGCGAGCTCCTACGAGCAGTACTTC.